Below, 22 T cell receptor beta chains from the same sample are listed, as sequenced in a study of brain T cells in children with intractable seizures. The sequenced cases were selected for having the highest brain T cell transcript signatures. This table comes from immunoSEQ multiplex PCR, and its TCRdb copy is limited to in-frame clones, with some not included. The table records about 5,200 clones, roughly 94% of them present only once. The input for sequencing was resected brain tissue, taken at surgery. The receptors come from a boy younger than two with focal cortical dysplasia and intractable seizures.

This clone was detected only once. The rearrangement uses TRBV6-2 or TRBV6-3 and TRBJ2-7; 9 bases map to TRBD2. CDR1 is MNHEY, CDR2 SVGEGT, per germline. CDR3 length: 11 residues. J gave up 12 bases and V 5 bases, and 5 bases lay outside the gene matches. The DNA of the CDR3 is TGTGCCAGCAGTGATAGCGGGAGACGGTACTTC. Translation gives CASSDSGRRYF.

V gene TRBV13 combines with J gene TRBJ1-1; D gene ambiguous. The CDR3 totals 12 residues. CDR1 and CDR2 from the germline V gene are PRHDT and FYEKMQ (reference sequence). V was shortened by 3 bases and J by 1 base, with 3 bases between the two germline ends. The CDR3 nucleotides read TGTGCCAGCAGCTTCCAGAACACTGAAGCTTTCTTT. Protein: CASSFQNTEAFF.

This chain connects TRBV7-2 to TRBJ1-2, with D perhaps matching TRBD1 (6 bases). The CDR3 is 14 amino acids. Germline CDR1 SGHTA, CDR2 FQGNSA. Trimming pared 0 bases from V and 2 bases from J, leaving 7 bases between. In nucleotides, the CDR3 is TGTGCCAGCAGCTTAGCGGGACAAAACTATGGCTACACCTTC. This translates into CASSLAGQNYGYTF.

The J gene is TRBJ1-5, the V gene TRBV15; a possible D gene is TRBD1 (5 bases). Trimming removed 3 bases from V and 4 bases from J, with 13 bases in between. CDR3 length equals 15 residues. Germline V gene lookup returns CDR1 LNHNV and CDR2 YYDKDF (reference sequence). Here the CDR3 reads CATSSREGFNQPQHF. CDR3 sequence (DNA): TGTGCCACCAGCAGCAGGGAGGGGTTTAATCAGCCCCAGCATTTT. Full variable domain (missing parts from reference TRBV15 and TRBJ1-5): DAMVIQNPRYQVTQFGKPVTLSCSQTLNHNVMYWYQQKSSQAPKLLFHYYDKDFNNEADTPDNFQSRRPNTSFCFLDIRSPGLGDTAMYLCATSSREGFNQPQHFGDGTRLSIL.

This chain joins TRBV12-3 or TRBV12-4 and TRBJ1-2; D not certain. With 1 base removed from V and 8 bases from J, the gap between germline ends came to 11 bases. The CDR3 is 13 residues long. CDR3 amino acids: CASSLGGLYGYTF. DNA for the CDR3: TGTGCCAGCAGTTTAGGTGGACTCTACGGCTACACCTTC.

The chain employs TRBV7-2 and TRBJ2-3; 11 bases align to TRBD2. This CDR3 is built from 18 residues. The ends lost 4 bases at V and 5 bases at J; junction bases unmatched: 14. Germline-derived CDR1 and CDR2 are SGHTA and FQGNSA. The chain's CDR3 is CASSSQPRLAGLEDTQYF. In DNA form, the CDR3 reads TGTGCCAGCAGCTCTCAACCCCGACTAGCGGGATTGGAAGATACGCAGTATTTT.

The gene calls are TRBV18 and TRBJ1-2; D is uncertain. CDR1 and CDR2 from the germline V gene are KGHSH and LQKENI. There are 15 residues in the CDR3. Trimming removed 2 bases from V and 0 bases from J, with 10 bases in between. The CDR3 region is CASSPEVNSNYGYTF. DNA of the CDR3: TGTGCCAGCTCACCAGAGGTCAACTCTAACTATGGCTACACCTTC.

The chain joins TRBV25-1 to TRBJ2-3; D gene uncertain. The CDR3 totals 14 residues. Germline V gene data show CDR1 as MGHDK and CDR2 as SYGVNS. Trimming shortened V by 0 bases and J by 1 base, and 5 bases separated the two germline ends. CDR3 loop: CASSEYQGTDTQYF. Here the CDR3 DNA reads TGTGCCAGCAGTGAATATCAGGGCACAGATACGCAGTATTTT.

The chain combines TRBV2 with TRBJ2-7; maybe TRBD2 (6 bases). The V and J ends lost 10 bases and 3 bases respectively, with 10 bases between them. The CDR3 is 11 amino acids. Per the germline V gene, CDR1 is SNHLY and CDR2 is FYNNEI. The CDR3 sequence: CATGLLYEQYF. In nucleotides, the CDR3 is TGTGCCACCGGACTACTCTACGAGCAGTACTTC.

The gene calls are TRBV6-5 and TRBJ1-1; TRBD1 matches at 7 bases. Looked up from germline, CDR1 is MNHEY and CDR2 is SVGAGI. The V segment lost 6 bases and the J segment 1 base; nucleotides outside the gene matches: 2. This CDR3 has 13 residues. CDR3 sequence (DNA): TGTGCCAGCAGCCGGACAGGGAACACTGAAGCTTTCTTT. Protein sequence: CASSRTGNTEAFF.

The rearrangement uses TRBV15 and TRBJ2-1, with TRBD2 as a possible D gene (6 bases). The CDR3 extends over 16 amino acids. The germline V gene has CDR1 LNHNV and CDR2 YYDKDF (reference sequence). V shed 3 bases and J shed 2 bases, with 14 bases lying between them. The CDR3 DNA sequence: TGTGCCACCAGCAGCACCGGGACTGGGGCCTACAATGAGCAGTTCTTC. Translated: CATSSTGTGAYNEQFF.

The CDR3 region has the DNA TGTGCCAGCAGTGAAATTGGGTTGGATACGCAGTATTTT. The encoded protein is CASSEIGLDTQYF. The chain recombines TRBV6-1 with TRBJ2-3; D call uncertain. Trimming pared 2 bases from V and 6 bases from J, leaving 9 bases between. CDR1 and CDR2 from the germline V gene are MNHNS and SASEGT. CDR3 length: 13 residues.

This sequence joins TRBV6-1 and TRBJ2-7; D may match TRBD1 or TRBD2 (5 bases each). Deletions cut 0 bases from V and 3 bases from J, with 9 bases between. CDR3 length: 14 amino acids. CDR1 MNHNS and CDR2 SASEGT come from the germline V gene. The CDR3, as DNA: TGTGCCAGCAGTGAAGCGAGGGGAAGCTACGAGCAGTACTTC. Residues: CASSEARGSYEQYF.

The chain recombines TRBV11-2 with TRBJ2-1; 14 bases fit TRBD2. Losses at the gene ends were 1 base for V and 13 bases for J; bases not matched to a gene: 12. The CDR3 covers 17 residues. The germline gives CDR1 SGHAT, CDR2 FQNNGV. CDR3 in amino acids: CASSLVSGTSGGWGQFF. The DNA of the CDR3 is TGTGCCAGCAGCTTAGTATCCGGGACTAGCGGGGGTTGGGGCCAGTTCTTC.

The chain has TRBV21-1 and TRBJ1-1; the table assigns TRBD1, which was not confirmed against the DNA. TRBV21-1 is classified as a pseudogene. The CDR3 sequence is 15 residues long. In DNA form, the CDR3 reads TGTGCCAGCGTAAGTTACAGGGGGCTGAACACTGAAGCTTTCTTT. It yields the protein CASVSYRGLNTEAFF.

The chain employs TRBV18 and TRBJ2-3; 13 bases are shared with TRBD2. Germline assignment: CDR1 KGHSH and CDR2 LQKENI. V shed 6 bases, J shed 5 bases, and the junction held 5 bases outside the gene matches. This CDR3 spans 15 amino acids. For the CDR3, the DNA is TGTGCCAGCTCTCCGGGACTAGCGGGAATAGATACGCAGTATTTT. It is translated as CASSPGLAGIDTQYF. The complete variable domain, with remaining parts taken from reference TRBV18 and TRBJ2-3, reads NAGVMQNPRHLVRRRGQEARLRCSPMKGHSHVYWYRQLPEEGLKFMVYLQKENIIDESGMPKERFSAEFPKEGPSILRIQQVVRGDSAAYFCASSPGLAGIDTQYFGPGTRLTVL.

The rearrangement links TRBV9 to TRBJ2-4; the D gene is possibly TRBD1 (5 bases). This CDR3 comprises 15 residues. The V and J ends lost 3 bases and 3 bases respectively, with 13 bases between them. Germline-derived CDR1 and CDR2 are SGDLS and YYNGEE. This CDR3 is CASSADQGLKNIQYF. The CDR3 coding sequence is TGTGCCAGCAGCGCCGACCAGGGCCTCAAAAACATTCAGTACTTC.

This chain uses TRBV6-4 with TRBJ2-2; D is uncertain. Germline V CDR1 and CDR2: MRHNA, SNTAGT. This CDR3 contains 13 residues. Trimming pared 3 bases from V and 6 bases from J, leaving 8 bases between. CDR3 coding DNA: TGTGCCAGCAGTGAAAAGGAAGCCGGGGAGCTGTTTTTT. The encoded protein is CASSEKEAGELFF.

This chain uses TRBV7-2 with TRBJ2-3; 14 nucleotides match TRBD2. The CDR3 sequence is 17 residues long. Trimming removed 5 bases from V and 5 bases from J; junction bases left unmatched: 9. Looked up from germline, CDR1 is SGHTA and CDR2 is FQGNSA. Here the CDR3 reads CASSPGLAGGYGDTQYF. Here the CDR3 DNA reads TGTGCCAGCAGCCCCGGACTAGCGGGAGGCTATGGAGATACGCAGTATTTT.

The chain has TRBV5-6 and TRBJ2-7; TRBD2 matches 10 bases. The CDR3 covers 15 residues. V lost 4 bases, J lost 3 bases, and 7 bases stayed unmatched. Germline V lookup: CDR1 SGHDT, CDR2 YYEEEE. CDR3 sequence reads: CASSQSGRGSYEQYF. The CDR3 coding sequence is TGTGCCAGCAGCCAGAGCGGGAGGGGTAGCTACGAGCAGTACTTC.

The J gene is TRBJ2-7, the V gene TRBV19; D gene unclear. Trimming took off 3 bases at V and 0 bases at J, with 15 bases between the two ends. Germline CDR1 and CDR2: LNHDA and SQIVND (reference sequence). The CDR3 is 16 amino acids. In DNA form, the CDR3 reads TGTGCCAGTAGTATGTCAGCAGCCAGGAGCTCCTACGAGCAGTACTTC. Its protein product is CASSMSAARSSYEQYF.

V is TRBV7-3 and J is TRBJ1-2; the match to TRBD1 covers 8 bases. Germline CDR1 is SGHTA and CDR2 is FQGTGA. The CDR3 is 13 amino acids. Trimming removed 1 base from V and 8 bases from J; junction bases left unmatched: 3. The CDR3 reads CASSLRTGGGYTF. The CDR3 DNA is TGTGCCAGCAGCTTAAGAACAGGGGGAGGCTACACCTTC.